These 6 T cell receptor beta chains share one sample of origin, sequenced in a study of CXCR3-negative and CXCR3-positive naive CD8 T cells. Overall study findings and caveats: CXCR3-positive naive cells had more hydrophobic TRB CDR3s than CXCR3-negative naive cells.

These receptors' antigens are unknown. It was by 5' RACE with UMI labels that the TRB cDNA libraries were prepared. TCRdb re-called the 5' RACE reads and catalogs CDR3 proteins one per entry, DNA excluded. Across about 60,000 distinct CDR3 sequences, the top ten clones capture about 0.78% of the sample. Sequencing was performed on naive CXCR3+ CD8+ T cells from blood. This sample's subset: CD45RO-CCR7+CD27+CD95- naive CD8+ T cells expressing CXCR3 (TNR3+). The receptors derive from a human donor in good health. Some clones in this sample may be carry-over from other donors' samples.

The chain recombines TRBV6-5 with TRBJ2-2; absent DNA, TCRdb's TRBD1 call cannot be checked. Per germline, CDR1 MNHEY and CDR2 SVGAGI. The length of the CDR3 is 17 residues. The CDR3 here is CASGDDRDREFLGELFF.

The chain is built from TRBV27 and TRBJ1-2. Germline CDR1 MNHEY, CDR2 SMNVEV (reference sequence). The CDR3 sequence is 15 residues long. CDR3 amino acids: CASSLKDSGYYGYTF.

This chain connects TRBV7-8 to TRBJ2-1; TCRdb designates TRBD2, a call that cannot be tested without DNA. Germline assignment: CDR1 SGHVS and CDR2 FQNEAQ. CDR3 length: 18 amino acids. Here the CDR3 reads CASSLDSSGGPSYNEQFF.

The rearrangement links TRBV19 to TRBJ2-7; TCRdb reports TRBD1, a call that lacks DNA to check it against. The germline CDR1 and CDR2 sequences are LNHDA and SQIVND (reference sequence). The CDR3 sequence is 16 residues long. The CDR3 sequence: CASSFAGDRALREQYF.

This chain uses TRBV5-1 with TRBJ2-7. Germline CDR1 and CDR2: SGHRS and YFSETQ. The CDR3 has 15 residues. CDR3 amino acids: CASSLVVNGAYEQYF.

The chain recombines TRBV4-1 with TRBJ2-2; the TRBD2 assignment by TCRdb is unverifiable without DNA. The CDR3 is made up of 16 amino acids. CDR1 is MGHRA, CDR2 YSYEKL, per germline. CDR3: CASSQVTSGYTGELFF.